This TCR beta chain was recovered during a study of blood T cell repertoires in COVID-19. At the level of the study: Whether acute or convalescent, the COVID-19 samples came from the United States, Italy and Spain.

The germline V gene encodes CDR1 WNHNN and CDR2 SYGVQD (reference sequence). V was shortened by 0 bases and J by 4 bases, with 7 bases between the two germline ends. The CDR3 is made up of 14 amino acids. As processed by the authors: Reference gene primer amplification gave nucleated cell count estimates. Clones were sequenced by immunoSEQ multiplex PCR, and TCRdb holds only the in-frame ones, with some missing. From that table come the V and J calls and clone size; the DNA was used to work out D and trimming. Among about 430,000 clones, 70% to 90% were seen once, and the ten largest hold approximately 1.5%. Participants spanned ages roughly 18 to 90 years and resided in roughly 22 US areas. Cohort placement rested on clinical history that participants reported themselves.

The sequence was collected from a woman aged 18-29 years who had been exposed to COVID-19. The chain joins TRBV10-1 to TRBJ2-4; D possibly corresponds to TRBD1 (6 bases). Source material: PBMCs or T cells enriched from blood (not recorded which). CDR3 in DNA: TGCGCCAGCAGTGAGTCCACAGGGAAAAACATTCAGTACTTC. This encodes CASSESTGKNIQYF.